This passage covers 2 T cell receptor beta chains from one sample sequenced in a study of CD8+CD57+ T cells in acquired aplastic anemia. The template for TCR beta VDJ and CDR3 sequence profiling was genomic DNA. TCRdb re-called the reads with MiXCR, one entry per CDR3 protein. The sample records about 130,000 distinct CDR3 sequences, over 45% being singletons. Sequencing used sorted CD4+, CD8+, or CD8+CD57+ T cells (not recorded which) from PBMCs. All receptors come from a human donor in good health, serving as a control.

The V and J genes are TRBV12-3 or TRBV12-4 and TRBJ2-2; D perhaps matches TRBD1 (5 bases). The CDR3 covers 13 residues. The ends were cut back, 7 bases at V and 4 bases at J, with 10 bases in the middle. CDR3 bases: TGTGCCAGCATCGTGGGGCTCACCGGGGAGCTGTTTTTT. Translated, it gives CASIVGLTGELFF.

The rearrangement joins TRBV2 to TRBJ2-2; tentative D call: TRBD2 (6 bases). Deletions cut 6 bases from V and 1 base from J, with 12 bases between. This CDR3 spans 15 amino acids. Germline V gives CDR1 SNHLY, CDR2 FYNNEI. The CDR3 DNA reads TGTGCCAGCAGACTCGGGAGCCTGAACACCGGGGAGCTGTTTTTT. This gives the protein CASRLGSLNTGELFF. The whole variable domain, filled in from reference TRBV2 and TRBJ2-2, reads EPEVTQTPSHQVTQMGQEVILRCVPISNHLYFYWYRQILGQKVEFLVSFYNNEISEKSEIFDDQFSVERPDGSNFTLKIRSTKLEDSAMYFCASRLGSLNTGELFFGEGSRLTVL.